These 30 T cell receptor beta chains came from one sample sequenced in a study of blood T cell repertoires in COVID-19. Clones were read by immunoSEQ multiplex PCR, and TCRdb kept only the in-frame ones, dropping some. The sample consists of over 200,000 clones, over 80% of them appearing once. The specimen was peripheral blood. Receptor source: a man aged 25 to 40 with COVID-19, enrolled during active disease.

This rearrangement joins TRBV25-1 to TRBJ2-7; the match to TRBD2 covers 11 bases. Unmatched junction bases numbered 9, after V lost 7 bases and J lost 7 bases. Germline V gives CDR1 MGHDK, CDR2 SYGVNS. The CDR3 runs to 14 residues. The CDR3 loop is CASTTSGSLGEQYF. In nucleotides, the CDR3 is TGTGCCAGCACTACTAGCGGGAGTTTGGGTGAGCAGTACTTC.

The CDR3 loop reads CASRPGWNTEAFF. The CDR3 nucleotides are TGCGCCAGCCGTCCAGGCTGGAACACTGAAGCTTTCTTT. V and J are TRBV10-1 and TRBJ1-1; D gene unclear. There are 13 residues in the CDR3. V was shortened by 8 bases and J by 1 base, with 11 bases between the two germline ends. CDR1 and CDR2 from the germline V gene are WNHNN and SYGVQD (reference sequence).

The gene calls are TRBV9 and TRBJ2-1; D unresolved. Germline CDR1 and CDR2: SGDLS and YYNGEE. This CDR3 is 16 amino acids long. The V end lost 3 bases, the J end lost 1 base, and 14 bases lay between the germline ends. This chain's CDR3 is CASSGGYFSSYNEQFF. In DNA, the CDR3 is TGTGCCAGCAGCGGCGGTTATTTTTCTTCCTACAATGAGCAGTTCTTC.

The J gene is TRBJ2-1, the V gene TRBV7-2; TRBD1 might be the D (6 bases). V gave up 5 bases and J gave up 3 bases, with 14 bases separating them. Germline CDR1 reads SGHTA; CDR2 reads FQGNSA. The CDR3 sequence is 15 residues long. Here the CDR3 DNA reads TGTGCCAGCAGCCCCCAGACAGGAGACTACAATGAGCAGTTCTTC. This codes for CASSPQTGDYNEQFF.

The chain joins TRBV19 to TRBJ2-5; TRBD2 might be the D (7 bases). Trimming took off 6 bases at V and 2 bases at J, with 16 bases between the two ends. The germline V gene has CDR1 LNHDA and CDR2 SQIVND (reference sequence). The CDR3 totals 15 residues. CDR3 sequence: CASSQRGGRQETQYF. CDR3 bases: TGTGCCAGTAGCCAAAGGGGGGGGAGACAAGAGACCCAGTACTTC.

The chain recombines TRBV7-2 with TRBJ2-1, with TRBD1 matching over 10 bases. V shed 0 bases, J shed 7 bases, and the junction held 6 bases outside the gene matches. Germline V gives CDR1 SGHTA, CDR2 FQGNSA. The CDR3 has 16 residues. CDR3: CASSLAPGTGVNEQFF. The CDR3 DNA reads as TGTGCCAGCAGCTTAGCCCCCGGGACAGGGGTTAATGAGCAGTTCTTC.

J is TRBJ2-7 and V is TRBV21-1; the DNA was not used to check the table's D call, TRBD2. TRBV21-1 is tagged as a pseudogene. This CDR3 region has 17 residues. The CDR3 nucleotides are TGTGCCAGCAGCAATCGAGGACTAGCGGGAGTAGGGTACGAGCAGTACTTC. As protein: CASSNRGLAGVGYEQYF.

The J gene is TRBJ2-1, the V gene TRBV14, with D possibly TRBD2 on 6 matching bases. Germline CDR1 and CDR2: SGHDN and FVKESK. V dropped 1 base and J dropped 4 bases, with 14 bases sitting between them. The CDR3 consists of 16 residues. The CDR3 here is CASSQVGRRWYNEQFF. In DNA form, the CDR3 reads TGTGCCAGCAGCCAAGTTGGGAGGCGCTGGTACAATGAGCAGTTCTTC.

The chain combines TRBV5-5 with TRBJ2-3; tentatively, D is TRBD2 (5 bases). Trimming took 0 bases from V and 3 from J, leaving 11 bases between them. CDR1 and CDR2 (germline): SGHKS, YYEKEE (reference sequence). This CDR3 is 15 amino acids long. The DNA for the CDR3 is TGTGCCAGCAGCTTGGGCCCGGGGAGAACAGATACGCAGTATTTT. It is translated as CASSLGPGRTDTQYF.

CDR3 coding DNA: TGTGCCAGCAGCTTAACTAGCGGGGGGTTCTACGAGCAGTACTTC. This gives the protein CASSLTSGGFYEQYF. V gene TRBV11-2 combines with J gene TRBJ2-7; 12 bases fit TRBD2. Germline V gene data show CDR1 as SGHAT and CDR2 as FQNNGV. CDR3 length equals 15 residues. Trimming took 2 bases from V and 3 from J; bases not matched to a gene: 2.

This chain connects TRBV6-5 to TRBJ2-1; 9 nucleotides align to TRBD2. J lost 4 bases, V lost 6 bases, and 7 bases had no gene match. This CDR3 has 15 residues. From germline, CDR1 is MNHEY and CDR2 SVGAGI. This chain's CDR3 is CASRPGTSTYNEQFF. DNA of the CDR3: TGTGCCAGCAGACCCGGGACTAGCACTTACAATGAGCAGTTCTTC.

The J gene is TRBJ2-1, the V gene TRBV19, with TRBD1 matching 10 bases. In germline, CDR1 is LNHDA, CDR2 SQIVND (reference sequence). V shed 6 bases, J shed 6 bases, and the junction held 2 bases outside the gene matches. The CDR3 loop spans 13 amino acids. The CDR3 DNA follows: TGTGCCAGTAGCAGGACAGGGGGCAATGAGCAGTTCTTC. Translation gives CASSRTGGNEQFF.

V gene TRBV7-9 combines with J gene TRBJ1-1, with D perhaps matching TRBD1 (5 bases). Germline CDR1 reads SEHNR; CDR2 reads FQNEAQ (reference sequence). With 4 bases removed from V and 7 bases from J, the gap between germline ends came to 10 bases. This CDR3 contains 12 residues. CDR3 residues: CASSYERGEAFF. The DNA of the CDR3 is TGTGCCAGCAGCTATGAAAGGGGTGAAGCTTTCTTT.

The chain couples TRBV11-2 to TRBJ2-2; D is unresolved. V lost 4 bases to trimming and J lost 0 bases, with 6 bases between them. This CDR3 has 14 residues. The germline gives CDR1 SGHAT, CDR2 FQNNGV. Here the CDR3 DNA reads TGTGCCAGCAGCTCCCGGTCGAACACCGGGGAGCTGTTTTTT. It is translated as CASSSRSNTGELFF.

This chain links TRBV5-4 with TRBJ2-7; the D is unclear. The CDR3 runs to 14 residues. Looked up from germline, CDR1 is SGHNT and CDR2 is YYREEE (reference sequence). Trimming cost V 0 bases and J 4 bases, with 11 bases left between them. The CDR3 nucleotides are TGTGCCAGCAGCTTGGCGGGTATCGTGTACGAGCAGTACTTC. Protein product: CASSLAGIVYEQYF.

This clone was picked up a small number of times. The chain has TRBV28 and TRBJ2-1, with D unresolved. The ends were cut back, 8 bases at V and 5 bases at J, with 16 bases in the middle. The length of the CDR3 is 14 residues. Looked up from germline, CDR1 is MDHEN and CDR2 is SYDVKM. The CDR3 sequence: CASVGSEKDNEQFF. CDR3 in DNA: TGTGCCAGCGTGGGTTCGGAGAAGGACAATGAGCAGTTCTTC.

The rearrangement joins TRBV4-3 to TRBJ2-3; 7 bases map to TRBD2. After removal of 4 bases from V and 0 bases from J, the junction contained 7 bases not matched to a gene. From germline, CDR1 is LGHNA and CDR2 YSLEER. The CDR3 runs 16 residues. CDR3 amino acids: CASSRFGLGSTDTQYF. The CDR3 region has the DNA TGCGCCAGCAGCCGATTTGGACTAGGGAGCACAGATACGCAGTATTTT.

The chain combines TRBV27 with TRBJ2-7; 7 bases are a match to TRBD1. V lost 6 bases, J lost 3 bases, and 17 bases stayed unmatched. CDR3 size: 17 residues. CDR1 and CDR2 from the germline V gene are MNHEY and SMNVEV (reference sequence). CDR3 coding DNA: TGTGCCAGCAGCCGCCTAGGGGGCCCAGGCGAAAGCTACGAGCAGTACTTC. Its translation: CASSRLGGPGESYEQYF.

The chain employs TRBV5-1 and TRBJ1-1; 8 bases are a match to TRBD1. The CDR3 runs to 16 residues. With 0 bases clipped from V and 0 bases from J, the junction kept 4 bases outside the gene matches. Looked up from germline, CDR1 is SGHRS and CDR2 is YFSETQ. The CDR3 sequence is CASSLATGVLNTEAFF. The CDR3 DNA follows: TGCGCCAGCAGCTTGGCGACAGGGGTCTTGAACACTGAAGCTTTCTTT.

This clone was counted a single time. The chain joins TRBV7-2 to TRBJ1-1, with a weak D call TRBD1 (5 bases). This CDR3 spans 15 amino acids. Germline V lookup: CDR1 SGHTA, CDR2 FQGNSA. V was clipped by 2 bases and J by 0 bases, with 10 bases between them. This CDR3 reads CASSLFGGMNTEAFF. The CDR3 DNA is TGTGCCAGCAGCTTATTTGGGGGGATGAACACTGAAGCTTTCTTT.

The CDR3 region has the DNA TGTGCCAGTAGTCCGGAGGGGCAGGCCAATCAGCCCCAGCATTTT. Its protein is CASSPEGQANQPQHF. V usage is TRBV19 and J usage is TRBJ1-5; maybe TRBD1 (5 bases). The ends were cut back, 5 bases at V and 3 bases at J, with 14 bases in the middle. In germline, CDR1 is LNHDA, CDR2 SQIVND (reference sequence). This CDR3 contains 15 residues.

Here the CDR3 reads CASSGGTAYSNQPQHF. The CDR3 DNA is TGTGCCAGTAGTGGGGGGACAGCTTATAGCAATCAGCCCCAGCATTTT. The J gene is TRBJ1-5, the V gene TRBV19; 7 positions agree with TRBD1. CDR3 length: 16 residues. Looked up from germline, CDR1 is LNHDA and CDR2 is SQIVND (reference sequence). Trimming cost V 5 bases and J 0 bases; bases outside gene matches: 7.

This rearrangement joins TRBV11-2 to TRBJ2-3, with 9 bases fitting TRBD1. Germline V lookup: CDR1 SGHAT, CDR2 FQNNGV. This CDR3 contains 15 residues. V lost 6 bases, J lost 6 bases, and 10 bases stayed unmatched. The CDR3 sequence is CASSTLDRGGDTQYF. CDR3 DNA: TGTGCCAGCAGTACCCTGGACAGGGGAGGTGATACGCAGTATTTT.

V gene TRBV9 combines with J gene TRBJ2-1; 8 bases align to TRBD1. Germline assignment: CDR1 SGDLS and CDR2 YYNGEE. This CDR3 is built from 16 residues. The ends lost 4 bases at V and 3 bases at J; junction bases unmatched: 9. CDR3 in DNA: TGTGCCAGCAGCCCCAGGGGACAGGTACGCTACAATGAGCAGTTCTTC. It translates to CASSPRGQVRYNEQFF. The full variable domain, its missing parts supplied by reference TRBV9 and TRBJ2-1, is DSGVTQTPKHLITATGQRVTLRCSPRSGDLSVYWYQQSLDQGLQFLIQYYNGEERAKGNILERFSAQQFPDLHSELNLSSLELGDSALYFCASSPRGQVRYNEQFFGPGTRLTVL.

V and J are TRBV7-2 and TRBJ2-3; 7 nucleotides agree with TRBD2. Germline values: CDR1 SGHTA, CDR2 FQGNSA. Trimming at V came to 4 bases and at J to 14 bases, leaving 9 bases not matched to a gene. The CDR3 contains 12 residues. The CDR3 nucleotides are TGTGCCAGCAGCTCCCAGGGAGGGCCCAGGTATTTT. Protein: CASSSQGGPRYF.

The chain recombines TRBV3-1 (or the pseudogene TRBV3-2) with TRBJ2-7, with TRBD2 identical over 11 bases. Germline trimming cut 2 bases from V and 13 bases from J; bases unmatched to any gene: 7. CDR1 and CDR2 (germline): LGHDT, YNNKEL (reference sequence). The CDR3 sequence is 13 residues long. Written as DNA, the CDR3 is TGTGCCAGCAGCCAAACTAGCGGGAGAACACATTACTTC. This gives the protein CASSQTSGRTHYF.

The J gene is TRBJ1-2, the V gene TRBV19; 10 bases line up with TRBD1. Germline CDR1 reads LNHDA; CDR2 reads SQIVND (reference sequence). The CDR3 contains 13 residues. The J segment lost 8 bases and the V segment lost 9 bases, leaving 9 bases of the junction unmatched. The CDR3 here is CASNFDRGLGYTF. The CDR3 DNA follows: TGTGCCAGCAACTTCGACAGGGGGCTGGGCTACACCTTC.

The V and J genes are TRBV2 and TRBJ2-6, with 9 nucleotides matching TRBD1. Per the germline V gene, CDR1 is SNHLY and CDR2 is FYNNEI. This CDR3 contains 16 residues. V lost 6 bases to trimming and J lost 2 bases; unmatched junction nucleotides: 5. CDR3 DNA sequence: TGTGCCAGCAGGAGGACAGGGGACGCTGGGGCCAACGTCCTGACTTTC. It codes for CASRRTGDAGANVLTF.

The chain combines TRBV15 with TRBJ2-6; 8 bases align to TRBD1. CDR1 and CDR2 from the germline V gene are LNHNV and YYDKDF (reference sequence). The trim removed 0 bases at V and 4 bases at J, leaving 5 bases unmatched. The CDR3 loop spans 17 amino acids. In nucleotides, the CDR3 is TGTGCCACCAGCAGAGAAGCCAGGGGGCCCGGGGCCAACGTCCTGACTTTC. It codes for CATSREARGPGANVLTF.

The rearrangement uses TRBV7-9 and TRBJ1-5; the D is unclear. From germline, CDR1 is SEHNR and CDR2 FQNEAQ (reference sequence). V lost 2 bases, J lost 6 bases, and 11 bases lay in between. This CDR3 spans 14 amino acids. CDR3 residues: CASSLPGTGQPQHF. In DNA, the CDR3 is TGTGCCAGCAGCTTACCGGGTACCGGTCAGCCCCAGCATTTT.